Listed here are 20 T cell receptor beta chains from one sample, sequenced in a study of blood T cell repertoires in COVID-19. Libraries were prepared by immunoSEQ multiplex PCR; TCRdb keeps only in-frame clonotypes and omits some of them. The sample has a few hundred thousand clones; roughly 84% are singletons. Specimen: peripheral blood. These receptors all stem from a woman between 18 and 29 years old with acute or convalescent COVID-19.

The chain employs TRBV19 and TRBJ1-3; 7 bases are shared with TRBD1. CDR3 length equals 14 residues. V lost 6 bases to trimming and J lost 0 bases; unmatched junction nucleotides: 2. Per germline, CDR1 LNHDA and CDR2 SQIVND (reference sequence). This CDR3 is CASSGTVSGNTIYF. In nucleotides, the CDR3 is TGTGCCAGTAGCGGGACAGTCTCTGGAAACACCATATATTTT.

The rearrangement links TRBV7-6 to TRBJ2-3; 8 bases line up with TRBD2. With V trimmed by 0 bases and J by 5 bases, 13 bases remained unmatched. Germline-derived CDR1 and CDR2 are SGHVS and FNYEAQ. There are 18 residues in the CDR3. The CDR3 here is CASSLAPLAGSLIDTQYF. In DNA, the CDR3 is TGTGCCAGCAGCTTAGCTCCTTTAGCGGGAAGTTTAATAGATACGCAGTATTTT.

V gene TRBV24-1 combines with J gene TRBJ1-1; 7 bases align to TRBD1. This CDR3 region has 16 residues. V shed 4 bases, J shed 4 bases, and the junction held 11 bases outside the gene matches. Germline V gene sequence: CDR1 KGHDR, CDR2 SFDVKD. CDR3 amino acids: CATSEPDRVERTEAFF. The CDR3 bases are TGTGCCACCAGTGAACCTGACAGGGTAGAACGCACTGAAGCTTTCTTT.

The J gene is TRBJ2-1, the V gene TRBV19, with 10 bases fitting TRBD2. V lost 0 bases and J lost 0; bases outside the gene matches: 2. Germline CDR1 is LNHDA and CDR2 is SQIVND (reference sequence). The length of the CDR3 is 17 residues. CDR3 DNA: TGTGCCAGTAGTATAGATTCTAGCGGGGGCTCCTACAATGAGCAGTTCTTC. It translates to CASSIDSSGGSYNEQFF.

The chain uses TRBV7-2 and TRBJ2-7; D is uncertain. The CDR3 has 13 residues. The V end lost 3 bases, the J end lost 1 base, and 7 bases lay between the germline ends. Germline V gives CDR1 SGHTA, CDR2 FQGNSA. For the CDR3, the DNA is TGTGCCAGCAGCTTGGGCCCTTCCTACGAGCAGTACTTC. Translation: CASSLGPSYEQYF. Complete variable domain (other parts from reference TRBV7-2 and TRBJ2-7): GAGVSQSPSNKVTEKGKDVELRCDPISGHTALYWYRQSLGQGLEFLIYFQGNSAPDKSGLPSDRFSAERTGGSVSTLTIQRTQQEDSAVYLCASSLGPSYEQYFGPGTRLTVT.

The CDR3 reads CASSLYSGRSETQYF. CDR3 coding DNA: TGCGCCAGCAGCTTGTACAGCGGGAGGTCGGAGACCCAGTACTTC. This sequence joins TRBV5-1 and TRBJ2-5, with 9 bases lining up with TRBD2. Trimming took 1 base from V and 5 from J; bases not matched to a gene: 6. The CDR3 is made up of 15 amino acids. The germline CDR1 and CDR2 sequences are SGHRS and YFSETQ. Complete variable domain (other parts from reference TRBV5-1 and TRBJ2-5): KAGVTQTPRYLIKTRGQQVTLSCSPISGHRSVSWYQQTPGQGLQFLFEYFSETQRNKGNFPGRFSGRQFSNSRSEMNVSTLELGDSALYLCASSLYSGRSETQYFGPGTRLLVL.

The CDR3 here is CASTTDSNNEKLFF. The CDR3 nucleotides are TGTGCCAGCACCACCGACAGCAATAATGAAAAACTGTTTTTT. The J gene is TRBJ1-4, the V gene TRBV27; weak D call: TRBD1 (5 bases). Looked up from germline, CDR1 is MNHEY and CDR2 is SMNVEV (reference sequence). V lost 7 bases, J lost 4 bases, and 13 bases lay in between. The CDR3 length is 14 residues. The full variable domain, in which reference TRBV27 and TRBJ1-4 provide the parts outside the CDR3, is EAQVTQNPRYLITVTGKKLTVTCSQNMNHEYMSWYRQDPGLGLRQIYYSMNVEVTDKGDVPEGYKVSRKEKRNFPLILESPSPNQTSLYFCASTTDSNNEKLFFGSGTQLSVL.

The chain links TRBV18 to TRBJ2-5, with 7 bases fitting TRBD2. Germline V gene data show CDR1 as KGHSH and CDR2 as LQKENI. The CDR3 has 13 amino acids. Trimming removed 6 bases from V and 3 bases from J; junction bases left unmatched: 4. CDR3 DNA: TGTGCCAGCTCCCCGGGAGGAAAAGAGACCCAGTACTTC. Protein product: CASSPGGKETQYF.

The count of this clone is one. The gene calls are TRBV7-2 and TRBJ2-5; D call uncertain. This CDR3 is built from 15 residues. CDR1 is SGHTA, CDR2 FQGNSA, per germline. With 5 bases removed from V and 1 base from J, the gap between germline ends came to 14 bases. In DNA form, the CDR3 reads TGTGCCAGCAGCCTCGGTTTTAATGGCCAAGAGACCCAGTACTTC. Protein product: CASSLGFNGQETQYF.

The chain couples TRBV11-3 to TRBJ2-2; D is ambiguous. Per germline, CDR1 SGHNT and CDR2 YENEEA. The V end lost 2 bases, the J end lost 0 bases, and 4 bases lay between the germline ends. CDR3 size: 14 residues. The CDR3 nucleotides are TGTGCCAGCAGCTTAACAGCGAACACCGGGGAGCTGTTTTTT. This encodes CASSLTANTGELFF.

V is TRBV10-2 and J is TRBJ1-1; the D is unclear. Trimming cost V 4 bases and J 2 bases, with 8 bases left between them. Germline lookup yields CDR1 WSHSY and CDR2 SAAADI. The CDR3 has 13 residues. CDR3 in amino acids: CASSGAVNTEAFF. CDR3 in DNA: TGCGCCAGCAGTGGGGCAGTAAACACTGAAGCTTTCTTT.

The chain is built from TRBV7-2 and TRBJ2-7; maybe TRBD2 (6 bases). The CDR3 runs to 15 residues. The germline V gene encodes CDR1 SGHTA and CDR2 FQGNSA. V was trimmed by 2 bases and J by 0 bases, leaving 11 bases between them. Here the CDR3 DNA reads TGTGCCAGCAGCTTATTTGCTAGCGACTCCTACGAGCAGTACTTC. Residues: CASSLFASDSYEQYF.

J is TRBJ2-7 and V is TRBV6-4; 9 positions agree with TRBD1. J gave up 9 bases and V 4 bases, and 13 bases lay outside the gene matches. Germline lookup yields CDR1 MRHNA and CDR2 SNTAGT. The CDR3 is made up of 15 amino acids. CDR3 bases: TGTGCCAGCAGTGCTAGGGACAGGGTACCGGACGCGCAGTACTTC. It is translated as CASSARDRVPDAQYF.

The rearrangement links TRBV5-4 to TRBJ2-5; 16 positions match TRBD2. Germline V gene sequence: CDR1 SGHNT, CDR2 YYREEE (reference sequence). With 4 bases clipped from V and 5 bases from J, the junction kept 8 bases outside the gene matches. The CDR3 has 17 amino acids. In DNA form, the CDR3 reads TGTGCCAGCAGCCCCGGGACTAGCGGGAGGGCCCGGGAGACCCAGTACTTC. This translates into CASSPGTSGRARETQYF.

The chain couples TRBV19 to TRBJ2-2; D may be TRBD2 (5 bases). The germline CDR1 and CDR2 sequences are LNHDA and SQIVND (reference sequence). This CDR3 spans 17 amino acids. The V gene lost 5 bases and the J gene lost 1 base, with 17 bases spanning the gap. The chain's CDR3 is CASSPTGRARNTGELFF. CDR3 nucleotide sequence: TGTGCCAGTAGTCCCACGGGAAGGGCCCGGAACACCGGGGAGCTGTTTTTT.

The chain carries TRBV18 and TRBJ2-3; the D gene is possibly TRBD2 (6 bases). V dropped 1 base and J dropped 1 base, with 12 bases sitting between them. Germline loops: CDR1 KGHSH, CDR2 LQKENI. CDR3 length equals 16 residues. CDR3 in DNA: TGTGCCAGCTCACCACTGGCGGGGCGAGGCACAGATACGCAGTATTTT. Protein sequence: CASSPLAGRGTDTQYF. The entire variable domain, with the rest obtained from reference TRBV18 and TRBJ2-3, is as follows: NAGVMQNPRHLVRRRGQEARLRCSPMKGHSHVYWYRQLPEEGLKFMVYLQKENIIDESGMPKERFSAEFPKEGPSILRIQQVVRGDSAAYFCASSPLAGRGTDTQYFGPGTRLTVL.

This clone was counted only a few times. The chain joins TRBV29-1 to TRBJ2-7; 7 nucleotides align to TRBD1. V lost 6 bases to trimming and J lost 0 bases; unmatched junction nucleotides: 8. The V gene's germline CDR1 is SQVTM and CDR2 ANQGSEA. The CDR3 sequence is 14 residues long. The CDR3 nucleotides are TGCAGCGTCGAGGGACAGTTCCCCTCCTACGAGCAGTACTTC. This encodes CSVEGQFPSYEQYF.

V and J are TRBV5-4 and TRBJ2-1, with 8 nucleotides matching TRBD2. Germline CDR1 reads SGHNT; CDR2 reads YYREEE (reference sequence). J gave up 3 bases and V 4 bases, and 12 bases lay outside the gene matches. The CDR3 covers 17 residues. CDR3 nucleotide sequence: TGTGCCAGCAGCCCACCCGCCGGACTAGCAGACTACAATGAGCAGTTCTTC. Amino acid sequence: CASSPPAGLADYNEQFF.

The chain uses TRBV10-3 and TRBJ1-6, with 7 nucleotides matching TRBD1. This CDR3 contains 14 residues. Germline CDR1 ENHRY, CDR2 SYGVKD. Trimming cost V 5 bases and J 4 bases; bases outside gene matches: 2. The CDR3, as DNA: TGTGCCATCAGTCCGGGACAGTATAATTCACCCCTCCACTTT. This translates into CAISPGQYNSPLHF.

V gene TRBV10-3 combines with J gene TRBJ2-3, with D possibly matching TRBD2 (7 bases). Germline assignment: CDR1 ENHRY and CDR2 SYGVKD. Trimming took 7 bases from V and 0 from J, leaving 20 bases between them. The CDR3 is 17 amino acids. In DNA form, the CDR3 reads TGTGCCATCAAGGGGGGGCAGACATTTTCTAGCACAGATACGCAGTATTTT. Protein sequence: CAIKGGQTFSSTDTQYF.